The table lists the clone carrying this T cell receptor beta chain with many counts. The data derive from a study of blood T cell repertoires in COVID-19. For the study at large: COVID-19 samples from acute and convalescent phases originated in the United States, Italy and Spain.

The CDR3 contains 17 residues. CDR1 and CDR2 from the germline V gene are LGHDT and YNNKEL (reference sequence). The trim removed 0 bases at V and 8 bases at J, leaving 11 bases unmatched. Grouping used clinical history reported by participants in a survey and questionnaire. As handled by the study authors: Using reference gene primer amplification, nucleated cell counts were estimated. The repertoire was sequenced with immunoSEQ multiplex PCR; TCRdb's copy has only in-frame clones and lacks some. The V and J calls and clone size come from that table; D and trimming were worked out from the DNA. The data contain 200,000 or so clones, about 86% of them singletons.

V and J are TRBV3-1 (or the pseudogene TRBV3-2) and TRBJ2-2, with 8 nucleotides matching TRBD2. The sequenced material came from PBMCs or T cells enriched from blood (not recorded which). The TCR originated in a woman between 35 and 50 years old with acute COVID-19. CDR3: CASSQDHAGGPLGELFF. The CDR3 DNA reads TGTGCCAGCAGCCAAGATCATGCGGGAGGCCCCCTAGGGGAGCTGTTTTTT.